These T cell receptor beta chains were read from a single sample in a study of T cell responses to AZD1222 COVID-19 vaccine. Data came from immunoSEQ multiplex PCR; TCRdb stores just in-frame clones and leaves some out. The table has about 100,000 clones, about 93% seen once. Sequences were derived from peripheral blood, sampled on day 0 of AZD1222 vaccination. The receptors shown here come from an adult in good health. Both conserved end residues are trimmed from each CDR3. A row's size may be missing; if present it is once, few, many or a size class.

clone_size: once; v_call: TRBV10-1; cdr3_aa: ASSVSGTAYEQY
clone_size: -; v_call: TRBV27; cdr3_aa: ASSSMDDQETQY
clone_size: -; v_call: TRBV5-5; cdr3_aa: ASSLDWQGGQPQH
clone_size: -; v_call: TRBV9; cdr3_aa: ASSVAQGEGTDTQY
clone_size: -; v_call: TRBV12-3/TRBV12-4; cdr3_aa: ASSLVGRRLF
clone_size: -; v_call: TRBV9; cdr3_aa: ASSVAGLRGNTIY
clone_size: -; v_call: TRBV28; cdr3_aa: ASSSYSLAFSYNEQF
clone_size: -; v_call: TRBV7-3; cdr3_aa: ASSLKGSGRNSPLH
clone_size: -; v_call: TRBV6-4; cdr3_aa: ASSDGDHRAGELF
clone_size: once; v_call: TRBV28; cdr3_aa: ASNSRLGFGNQPQH
clone_size: -; v_call: TRBV6-2/TRBV6-3; cdr3_aa: ASSYSLRAFNSNQPQH
clone_size: -; v_call: TRBV5-1; cdr3_aa: ASSPGTAYNEQF
clone_size: -; v_call: TRBV7-3; cdr3_aa: ASSPRGLGGSGHEQF
clone_size: -; v_call: TRBV2; cdr3_aa: ASSVPGLMNEKLF
clone_size: -; v_call: TRBV7-2; cdr3_aa: ASSLVPIGSSYNEQF
clone_size: -; v_call: TRBV3-1/TRBV3-2; cdr3_aa: ASSQEGVSPLH
clone_size: -; v_call: TRBV5-6; cdr3_aa: ASLVWNEETQY
clone_size: -; v_call: TRBV28; cdr3_aa: ASSAGSPLGYT
clone_size: -; v_call: TRBV7-3; cdr3_aa: ASRNSSGGPYSYNEQF
clone_size: -; v_call: TRBV19; cdr3_aa: AIGTGGEKLF
clone_size: -; v_call: TRBV9; cdr3_aa: ASSLRTSYPPDTQY
clone_size: -; v_call: TRBV5-1; cdr3_aa: ASSFADTQY